The rows below give T cell receptor beta chains drawn from one sample of a study of T cell responses to AZD1222 COVID-19 vaccine. Generated by immunoSEQ multiplex PCR, the TCRdb table keeps only in-frame clones and is missing some. The profile covers tens of thousands of clones, with 90% appearing a single time and 3.5% to 5% taken by the ten largest. This sample comprised peripheral blood, obtained on day 0 of AZD1222 vaccination. These receptors were taken from an adult in good health. CDR3s include the opening cysteine and the closing phenylalanine or tryptophan. D genes are given only for firm matches. Some rows have no size entry. The others give once, few or many, or a class for an expanded clone.

-	TRBJ2-3	12	TRBV3-1/TRBV3-2	-	TGTGCCAGCAGCCTCCAGACAGATACGCAGTATTTT	CASSLQTDTQYF
once	TRBJ2-2	15	TRBV6-5	-	TGTGCCAGCCGCCGCTCGGGTGGTGACACCGGGGAGCTGTTTTTT	CASRRSGGDTGELFF
-	TRBJ2-7	14	TRBV6-1	-	TGTGCCAGCAGTGAAGAACAGGGCTCCTACGAGCAGTACTTC	CASSEEQGSYEQYF
few	TRBJ1-5	15	TRBV9	TRBD1	TGTGCCAGCAGCGTAGGACAGGGCGGCAATCAGCCCCAGCATTTT	CASSVGQGGNQPQHF
once	TRBJ2-7	14	TRBV7-9	-	TGTGCCAGCAGCTTATCTGGCAGCTCCTACGAGCAGTACTTC	CASSLSGSSYEQYF
-	TRBJ1-5	12	TRBV6-5	-	TGTGCCAGCACGGGGGGCAATCAGCCCCAGCATTTT	CASTGGNQPQHF
-	TRBJ1-1	14	TRBV6-1	-	TGTGCCAGCAGTGAAGCCGGGACACTCGCTGAAGCTTTCTTT	CASSEAGTLAEAFF
-	TRBJ1-4	14	TRBV11-3	-	TGTGCCAGCAGCTTAGAAGCAACTAATGAAAAACTGTTTTTT	CASSLEATNEKLFF
-	TRBJ2-1	14	TRBV6-5	TRBD1	TGTGCCAGCATGGGGGACAGCACCTACAATGAGCAGTTCTTC	CASMGDSTYNEQFF
-	TRBJ1-4	16	TRBV4-1	-	TGCGCCAGCAGCCAAGAGAGGACCAGAATTGAGGAAAAACTGTTTTTT	CASSQERTRIEEKLFF
-	TRBJ2-1	15	TRBV7-8	-	TGTGCCAGCAGCGTCCACAGGGATCTCTACAATGAGCAGTTCTTC	CASSVHRDLYNEQFF
-	TRBJ2-2	13	TRBV19	TRBD2	TGTGCCAGTACTGGGACTAATGCCGGGGAGCTGTTTTTT	CASTGTNAGELFF
-	TRBJ1-1	14	TRBV11-3	TRBD1	TGTGCCAGCAGCTCAGGGACAGGGAGTACTGAAGCTTTCTTT	CASSSGTGSTEAFF
-	TRBJ1-5	14	TRBV29-1	-	TGCAGCGTTGTCACGCAGGATTTGAATCAGCCCCAGCATTTT	CSVVTQDLNQPQHF
-	TRBJ1-5	20	TRBV27	TRBD1	TGTGCCAGCAGTGCGGGGACAAGGGCACCGGGACAGGGGGTCCCCGGGCCCCAGCATTTT	CASSAGTRAPGQGVPGPQHF
-	TRBJ2-1	15	TRBV5-4	TRBD2	TGTGCCAGCAGCTTGCTAGCGGGAGGGCCGAGTGAGCAGTTCTTC	CASSLLAGGPSEQFF
-	TRBJ1-4	13	TRBV24-1	-	TGTGCCACCAGTGATGTGACTAATGAAAAACTGTTTTTT	CATSDVTNEKLFF
-	TRBJ1-5	14	TRBV19	TRBD1	TGTGCCAGTACCCGCGGGACAGGGGTCCAGCCCCAGCATTTT	CASTRGTGVQPQHF
-	TRBJ2-7	14	TRBV5-6	-	TGTGCCAGCAGCTTGTACAGGTCCGCCTACGAGCAGTACTTC	CASSLYRSAYEQYF
-	TRBJ2-1	15	TRBV11-2	TRBD2	TGTGCCAGCAGCCCTCCGGGACTAGCTATGAATGAGCAGTTCTTC	CASSPPGLAMNEQFF
-	TRBJ1-6	13	TRBV6-5	TRBD1	TGTGCCAGCAGCTGGGACAGAAATTCACCCCTCCACTTT	CASSWDRNSPLHF
-	TRBJ1-1	14	TRBV7-3	-	TGTGCCAGCAGCCCTCAGGGGCCGAACACTGAAGCTTTCTTT	CASSPQGPNTEAFF
-	TRBJ1-2	12	TRBV12-3/TRBV12-4	-	TGTGCCAGCAGTTTAGGGGTCTATGGCTACACCTTC	CASSLGVYGYTF
-	TRBJ2-2	16	TRBV10-1	TRBD1	TGCGCCAGCAGTGCCCGGGACAGGGAAGGCACCGGGGAGCTGTTTTTT	CASSARDREGTGELFF
-	TRBJ1-2	15	TRBV7-8	-	TGTGCCAGCAGCCCTAGGGCAGGGAAAGACTATGGCTACACCTTC	CASSPRAGKDYGYTF
-	TRBJ1-5	15	TRBV2	TRBD1	TGTGCCAGCAGTGAATGGGACAGTAGCAATCAGCCCCAGCATTTT	CASSEWDSSNQPQHF
-	TRBJ2-1	16	TRBV11-2	TRBD2	TGTGCCAGCAGCCCGAGGACTAGCGGGAACTCCAATGAGCAGTTCTTC	CASSPRTSGNSNEQFF
medium-sized	TRBJ2-3	17	TRBV6-2/TRBV6-3	TRBD1	TGTGCCAGCAGTAGAGATCCAGACAGGGAGAGCACAGATACGCAGTATTTT	CASSRDPDRESTDTQYF
-	TRBJ1-1	13	TRBV12-3/TRBV12-4	-	TGTGCCAGCAGTCTCGGGACATCCACTGAAGCTTTCTTT	CASSLGTSTEAFF
-	TRBJ2-7	14	TRBV2	-	TGTGCCAGCAAGGTGATGGGGACCTCCTACGAGCAGTACTTC	CASKVMGTSYEQYF
-	TRBJ2-3	13	TRBV11-3	-	TGTGCCAGCAGCTTATCAGTAACAGATACGCAGTATTTT	CASSLSVTDTQYF
-	TRBJ2-2	12	TRBV29-1	-	TGCAGCGTTGGGGCCAGAGCCGGGGAGCTGTTTTTT	CSVGARAGELFF
-	TRBJ2-1	15	TRBV7-3	-	TGTGCCAGCAGCTTAAACTCCCTAACTGTAGATGAGCAGTTCTTC	CASSLNSLTVDEQFF
-	TRBJ1-2	14	TRBV5-4	TRBD1	TGTGCCAGCAGTTCCATCCGGGACAGGGATGGCTACACCTTC	CASSSIRDRDGYTF
-	TRBJ1-2	14	TRBV6-1	-	TGTGCCAGCAGTGAAGGGGGGGCAAACTATGGCTACACCTTC	CASSEGGANYGYTF
-	TRBJ1-1	16	TRBV4-2	-	TGTGCCAGCAGCCAAGCAGGGTTCGAAGCGAACACTGAAGCTTTCTTT	CASSQAGFEANTEAFF
-	TRBJ2-7	15	TRBV18	-	TGTGCCAGCTCACCCCGGTCGGGGTCGGCTTACGAGCAGTACTTC	CASSPRSGSAYEQYF
once	TRBJ1-1	17	TRBV5-1	TRBD1	TGCGCCAGCAGCTTGGTGGGGACAGGGGGCATGAACACTGAAGCTTTCTTT	CASSLVGTGGMNTEAFF
-	TRBJ2-1	15	TRBV9	-	TGTGCCAGCAGCGTAGGTCAACGTCGGGACAATGAGCAGTTCTTC	CASSVGQRRDNEQFF
-	TRBJ2-3	15	TRBV5-1	TRBD2	TGCGCCAGCAGCGAGACTAGCGGCCTCATAGATACGCAGTATTTT	CASSETSGLIDTQYF
few	TRBJ1-6	15	TRBV10-2	TRBD1	TGCGCCAGCAGTGAGACAGGGGATTGGAATTCACCCCTCCACTTT	CASSETGDWNSPLHF
-	TRBJ1-3	12	TRBV5-4	-	TGTGCCAGCAGCCAGGAGGGGGACACCATATATTTT	CASSQEGDTIYF
-	TRBJ1-1	13	TRBV5-1	-	TGCGCCAGCAGCTTGGCAGCGAACACTGAAGCTTTCTTT	CASSLAANTEAFF
once	TRBJ1-3	14	TRBV2	-	TGTGCCAGCAGTGACCCCCGCTCTGGAAACACCATATATTTT	CASSDPRSGNTIYF
-	TRBJ2-3	13	TRBV12-3/TRBV12-4	-	TGTGCCAGCAGGAGATCGGCCGCTGATACGCAGTATTTT	CASRRSAADTQYF
-	TRBJ1-1	13	TRBV3-1/TRBV3-2	-	TGTGCCAGCAGCCAAGACGCGGACACTGAAGCTTTCTTT	CASSQDADTEAFF
few	TRBJ1-1	14	TRBV11-3	TRBD1	TGTGCCAGCAGCCCGACAGGGGAGAACACTGAAGCTTTCTTT	CASSPTGENTEAFF
-	TRBJ1-3	18	TRBV5-1	-	TGCGCCAGCAGCGGGGCCGCGGGACCGTCGCTTTCTGGAAACACCATATATTTT	CASSGAAGPSLSGNTIYF
-	TRBJ1-4	13	TRBV5-4	TRBD1	TGTGCCAGCAGCCCGGACAGGGTAGAAAAACTGTTTTTT	CASSPDRVEKLFF
-	TRBJ2-3	14	TRBV6-6	-	TGTGCCAGCGGAAGCGGGACAGTAGGAGATACGCAGTATTTT	CASGSGTVGDTQYF
-	TRBJ2-5	17	TRBV24-1	TRBD1	TGTGCCACCAGTGAGGTGGGACAGGGGGCATCAAAGGAGACCCAGTACTTC	CATSEVGQGASKETQYF
-	TRBJ2-1	14	TRBV24-1	TRBD1	TGTGCCACCAGTGATCCAGGGGGATACAATGAGCAGTTCTTC	CATSDPGGYNEQFF
-	TRBJ1-2	14	TRBV5-6	-	TGTGCCAGCGGCCTTGCGGAAGTAAACTATGGCTACACCTTC	CASGLAEVNYGYTF
-	TRBJ1-2	14	TRBV30	-	TGTGCCTGGGTCGACGGCTACTCTAACTATGGCTACACCTTC	CAWVDGYSNYGYTF
-	TRBJ1-4	14	TRBV11-2	-	TGTGCCAGCAGCCCGTCTCAGTACGATGAAAAACTGTTTTTT	CASSPSQYDEKLFF